A selection of T cell receptor beta chains follows, all from one sample in a study of cytomegalovirus exposure and HLA in healthy donors. Using immunoSEQ multiplex PCR, the repertoire was profiled, and TCRdb retains in-frame clones only, with some absent. The sample includes about 100,000 clones, about 95% seen only once; the top ten take 0.85% to 0.95%. Sequenced: PBMCs. Receptors were obtained from a woman aged 18 to 35 in good health and CMV-seronegative. Each CDR3 is given with its conserved first and last residue. Fields, in order: J gene, V gene, clone size, D gene, CDR3 protein, CDR3 DNA. D genes are given only for firm matches. Only part of the rows carry a size: once, few, many, or a class if the clone is expanded.

J gene: TRBJ2-7; V gene: TRBV19; clone size: NA; D gene: TRBD2; CDR3 protein: CASSTGLAGTIYEQYF; CDR3 DNA: TGTGCCAGTAGTACGGGACTAGCGGGAACCATCTACGAGCAGTACTTC
J gene: TRBJ2-4; V gene: TRBV7-8; clone size: NA; D gene: TRBD2; CDR3 protein: CASSPRPSSGGTKNIQYF; CDR3 DNA: TGTGCCAGCAGCCCCCGGCCCTCTAGCGGGGGGACCAAAAACATTCAGTACTTC
J gene: TRBJ2-7; V gene: TRBV19; clone size: once; D gene: TRBD2; CDR3 protein: CASSPRGGSSYEQYF; CDR3 DNA: TGTGCCAGTAGCCCCCGGGGGGGGAGCTCCTACGAGCAGTACTTC
J gene: TRBJ2-7; V gene: TRBV6-4; clone size: NA; D gene: NA; CDR3 protein: CASSDSPANEQYF; CDR3 DNA: TGTGCCAGCAGTGACTCCCCCGCGAACGAGCAGTACTTC
J gene: TRBJ2-2; V gene: TRBV30; clone size: NA; D gene: TRBD2; CDR3 protein: CAWRGRGGAGELFF; CDR3 DNA: TGTGCCTGGCGGGGGCGGGGGGGCGCCGGGGAGCTGTTTTTT
J gene: TRBJ1-5; V gene: TRBV4-2; clone size: NA; D gene: NA; CDR3 protein: CASSQAGAANQPQHF; CDR3 DNA: TGTGCCAGCAGCCAAGCAGGGGCAGCGAATCAGCCCCAGCATTTT
J gene: TRBJ1-3; V gene: TRBV19; clone size: NA; D gene: NA; CDR3 protein: CASNPGTFSGNTIYF; CDR3 DNA: TGTGCCAGTAATCCGGGAACATTCTCTGGAAACACCATATATTTT
J gene: TRBJ1-5; V gene: TRBV19; clone size: NA; D gene: NA; CDR3 protein: CASSERGQINQPQHF; CDR3 DNA: TGTGCCAGTAGTGAGCGGGGACAAATAAATCAGCCCCAGCATTTT
J gene: TRBJ2-3; V gene: TRBV11-3; clone size: once; D gene: TRBD1; CDR3 protein: CASSPGQAQADTQYF; CDR3 DNA: TGTGCCAGCAGCCCCGGACAGGCCCAGGCAGATACGCAGTATTTT
J gene: TRBJ1-2; V gene: TRBV6-5; clone size: NA; D gene: NA; CDR3 protein: CASSYSEGGHLYGYTF; CDR3 DNA: TGTGCCAGCAGTTACTCAGAAGGAGGGCACCTCTATGGCTACACCTTC
J gene: TRBJ2-1; V gene: TRBV5-4; clone size: NA; D gene: TRBD2; CDR3 protein: CASIPGPLAGGSSYNEQFF; CDR3 DNA: TGTGCCAGCATCCCTGGGCCGCTAGCGGGGGGGAGCTCCTACAATGAGCAGTTCTTC
J gene: TRBJ2-3; V gene: TRBV2; clone size: few; D gene: NA; CDR3 protein: CASSPGNKQDTQYF; CDR3 DNA: TGTGCCAGCAGTCCCGGGAACAAACAAGATACGCAGTATTTT
J gene: TRBJ1-2; V gene: TRBV5-4; clone size: NA; D gene: NA; CDR3 protein: CASGSWGGVGYGYTF; CDR3 DNA: TGTGCCAGCGGGAGTTGGGGAGGAGTGGGCTATGGCTACACCTTC
J gene: TRBJ2-5; V gene: TRBV7-7; clone size: NA; D gene: NA; CDR3 protein: CASSHELASPMETQYF; CDR3 DNA: TGTGCTAGCAGCCACGAGCTTGCTAGCCCGATGGAGACCCAGTACTTC
J gene: TRBJ1-1; V gene: TRBV7-9; clone size: NA; D gene: TRBD1; CDR3 protein: CASSLAQGVNTEAFF; CDR3 DNA: TGTGCCAGCAGCTTAGCCCAGGGGGTGAACACTGAAGCTTTCTTT
J gene: TRBJ2-1; V gene: TRBV18; clone size: NA; D gene: TRBD2; CDR3 protein: CASSPGTSKSGYNEQFF; CDR3 DNA: TGTGCCAGCTCACCCGGGACTAGCAAATCCGGTTACAATGAGCAGTTCTTC
J gene: TRBJ2-7; V gene: TRBV11-1; clone size: once; D gene: NA; CDR3 protein: CASSLGSWSEQYF; CDR3 DNA: TGTGCCAGCAGCTTAGGTTCTTGGAGCGAGCAGTACTTC
J gene: TRBJ2-1; V gene: TRBV7-2; clone size: NA; D gene: TRBD2; CDR3 protein: CASSVGTSGGAGNEQFF; CDR3 DNA: TGTGCCAGCAGCGTAGGGACTAGCGGGGGGGCCGGCAATGAGCAGTTCTTC
J gene: TRBJ1-2; V gene: TRBV9; clone size: NA; D gene: NA; CDR3 protein: CASSVGVVLMRGYTF; CDR3 DNA: TGTGCCAGCAGCGTAGGGGTGGTTTTGATGCGGGGCTACACCTTC
J gene: TRBJ2-2; V gene: TRBV10-3; clone size: NA; D gene: TRBD1; CDR3 protein: CAITGGQGAGELFF; CDR3 DNA: TGTGCCATCACGGGTGGACAGGGGGCCGGGGAGCTGTTTTTT
J gene: TRBJ1-3; V gene: TRBV19; clone size: NA; D gene: TRBD1; CDR3 protein: CATHRGGSGNTIYF; CDR3 DNA: TGTGCCACCCACAGGGGTGGCTCTGGAAACACCATATATTTT
J gene: TRBJ2-1; V gene: TRBV7-2; clone size: once; D gene: TRBD1; CDR3 protein: CASSPPTGAYNEQFF; CDR3 DNA: TGTGCCAGCAGCCCTCCGACAGGGGCTTATAATGAGCAGTTCTTC
J gene: TRBJ1-1; V gene: TRBV6-5; clone size: NA; D gene: NA; CDR3 protein: CASAYDRRIGEAFF; CDR3 DNA: TGTGCCAGCGCATATGACAGACGGATCGGTGAAGCTTTCTTT
J gene: TRBJ2-2; V gene: TRBV10-1; clone size: NA; D gene: NA; CDR3 protein: CASSGMNTGELFF; CDR3 DNA: TGCGCCAGCAGCGGGATGAACACCGGGGAGCTGTTTTTT
J gene: TRBJ1-4; V gene: TRBV7-6; clone size: once; D gene: NA; CDR3 protein: CASSPTPLAGGEKLFF; CDR3 DNA: TGTGCCAGCAGTCCGACCCCGTTGGCCGGAGGGGAAAAACTGTTTTTT
J gene: TRBJ2-1; V gene: TRBV5-1; clone size: NA; D gene: NA; CDR3 protein: CASSSLAGSYNEQFF; CDR3 DNA: TGCGCCAGCAGCTCACTAGCAGGCTCCTACAATGAGCAGTTCTTC
J gene: TRBJ2-7; V gene: TRBV29-1; clone size: NA; D gene: NA; CDR3 protein: CSVAGAYEQYF; CDR3 DNA: TGCAGCGTTGCAGGGGCCTACGAGCAGTACTTC
J gene: TRBJ1-1; V gene: TRBV14; clone size: NA; D gene: NA; CDR3 protein: CASSQFQGTEAFF; CDR3 DNA: TGTGCCAGCAGCCAATTCCAGGGCACTGAAGCTTTCTTT
J gene: TRBJ2-1; V gene: TRBV10-3; clone size: once; D gene: TRBD2; CDR3 protein: CAISESQRERDEQFF; CDR3 DNA: TGTGCCATCAGTGAGTCCCAGCGGGAGCGTGATGAGCAGTTCTTC
J gene: TRBJ2-7; V gene: TRBV15; clone size: NA; D gene: TRBD2; CDR3 protein: CATSREGLAGTYEQYF; CDR3 DNA: TGTGCCACCAGCAGAGAAGGCCTAGCGGGGACATACGAGCAGTACTTC
J gene: TRBJ2-7; V gene: TRBV29-1; clone size: NA; D gene: NA; CDR3 protein: CSVEDSYEQYF; CDR3 DNA: TGCAGCGTGGAGGACTCCTACGAGCAGTACTTC
J gene: TRBJ2-3; V gene: TRBV6-4; clone size: NA; D gene: TRBD1; CDR3 protein: CASSDSGGSGTDTQYF; CDR3 DNA: TGTGCCAGCAGTGACTCAGGGGGCAGCGGCACAGATACGCAGTATTTT
J gene: TRBJ1-5; V gene: TRBV6-5; clone size: NA; D gene: TRBD1; CDR3 protein: CASSYSWTGEQPQHF; CDR3 DNA: TGTGCCAGCAGTTACTCGTGGACAGGGGAGCAGCCCCAGCATTTT
J gene: TRBJ2-1; V gene: TRBV5-1; clone size: NA; D gene: NA; CDR3 protein: CASSLASLSSYNEQFF; CDR3 DNA: TGCGCCAGCAGCTTGGCCTCGTTGAGCTCCTACAATGAGCAGTTCTTC
J gene: TRBJ1-5; V gene: TRBV7-2; clone size: NA; D gene: NA; CDR3 protein: CASSPWLGGGNQPQHF; CDR3 DNA: TGTGCCAGCAGCCCCTGGCTCGGCGGGGGCAATCAGCCCCAGCATTTT
J gene: TRBJ2-1; V gene: TRBV6-1; clone size: NA; D gene: TRBD2; CDR3 protein: CASSGGTSGSYNEQFF; CDR3 DNA: TGTGCCAGCAGTGGCGGGACTAGCGGCTCCTACAATGAGCAGTTCTTC
J gene: TRBJ1-2; V gene: TRBV18; clone size: NA; D gene: TRBD1; CDR3 protein: CASSPDRDHGYTF; CDR3 DNA: TGTGCCAGCTCTCCGGACAGGGATCATGGCTACACCTTC
J gene: TRBJ1-1; V gene: TRBV5-1; clone size: once; D gene: TRBD1; CDR3 protein: CASSVPTGVNTEAFF; CDR3 DNA: TGCGCCAGCAGCGTTCCGACAGGGGTGAACACTGAAGCTTTCTTT
J gene: TRBJ2-3; V gene: TRBV29-1; clone size: NA; D gene: TRBD1; CDR3 protein: CSVDGSRSVRDRRTDTQYF; CDR3 DNA: TGCAGCGTTGACGGGAGCCGCTCGGTAAGGGACAGGCGCACAGATACGCAGTATTTT
J gene: TRBJ2-1; V gene: TRBV6-6; clone size: once; D gene: TRBD1; CDR3 protein: CASSYSGTAYNEQFF; CDR3 DNA: TGTGCCAGCAGTTACTCCGGGACAGCTTACAATGAGCAGTTCTTC
J gene: TRBJ2-5; V gene: TRBV7-2; clone size: NA; D gene: NA; CDR3 protein: CASSLTWWAGETQYF; CDR3 DNA: TGTGCCAGCAGCTTAACCTGGTGGGCGGGAGAGACCCAGTACTTC
J gene: TRBJ2-2; V gene: TRBV5-1; clone size: NA; D gene: NA; CDR3 protein: CASSLQGPNTGELFF; CDR3 DNA: TGCGCCAGCAGCTTACAGGGTCCGAACACCGGGGAGCTGTTTTTT
J gene: TRBJ1-6; V gene: TRBV2; clone size: NA; D gene: NA; CDR3 protein: CASIGALYASPLHF; CDR3 DNA: TGTGCCAGCATTGGGGCCTTGTACGCTTCACCCCTCCACTTT
J gene: TRBJ1-3; V gene: TRBV5-4; clone size: NA; D gene: TRBD1; CDR3 protein: CASSSQGADTIYF; CDR3 DNA: TGTGCCAGCAGCTCACAGGGGGCCGACACCATATATTTT
J gene: TRBJ2-1; V gene: TRBV5-8; clone size: NA; D gene: NA; CDR3 protein: CASSLSGNAYNEQFF; CDR3 DNA: TGTGCCAGCAGCTTATCGGGGAACGCCTACAATGAGCAGTTCTTC
J gene: TRBJ1-5; V gene: TRBV2; clone size: NA; D gene: NA; CDR3 protein: CASMVHEDQPQHF; CDR3 DNA: TGTGCCAGCATGGTTCATGAGGATCAGCCCCAGCATTTT
J gene: TRBJ2-5; V gene: TRBV5-6; clone size: NA; D gene: NA; CDR3 protein: CASSLEETQYF; CDR3 DNA: TGTGCCAGCAGCCTCGAGGAGACCCAGTACTTC
J gene: TRBJ1-1; V gene: TRBV7-3; clone size: NA; D gene: TRBD1; CDR3 protein: CASSSRQGSEAFF; CDR3 DNA: TGTGCCAGCAGCTCCCGACAGGGATCTGAAGCTTTCTTT
J gene: TRBJ1-4; V gene: TRBV6-5; clone size: NA; D gene: NA; CDR3 protein: CASGRGLPNEKLFF; CDR3 DNA: TGTGCCAGCGGAAGAGGGCTACCTAATGAAAAACTGTTTTTT
J gene: TRBJ2-1; V gene: TRBV10-3; clone size: NA; D gene: NA; CDR3 protein: CAINIRDSIYNEQFF; CDR3 DNA: TGTGCCATCAACATCCGGGACTCAATATACAATGAGCAGTTCTTC